This entry lists 10 T cell receptor beta chains sequenced from one sample in a study of blood T cell repertoires in COVID-19. Clones were read by immunoSEQ multiplex PCR, and TCRdb kept only the in-frame ones, dropping some. Of under 400,000 clones listed, around 88% are singletons. The source material was peripheral blood. The receptors shown here come from a woman in her twenties or thirties with COVID-19, enrolled during active disease.

V gene TRBV6-5 combines with J gene TRBJ1-4; 10 bases line up with TRBD1. V was pared by 8 bases and J by 0 bases, with 3 bases of the junction left unmatched. Germline V gives CDR1 MNHEY, CDR2 SVGAGI. This CDR3 is built from 15 residues. The CDR3 reads CASRDRGATNEKLFF. The CDR3 region has the DNA TGTGCCAGCCGGGACAGGGGCGCAACTAATGAAAAACTGTTTTTT.

This sequence joins TRBV11-3 and TRBJ2-7; the match to TRBD1 covers 7 bases. The CDR3 loop spans 15 amino acids. The V segment lost 1 base and the J segment 2 bases; nucleotides outside the gene matches: 5. The germline V gene has CDR1 SGHNT and CDR2 YENEEA. The CDR3 loop reads CASSLALGQTYEQYF. CDR3 sequence (DNA): TGTGCCAGCAGCTTAGCCCTGGGACAGACCTACGAGCAGTACTTC.

This clone was picked up one time. The chain combines TRBV19 with TRBJ1-1, with unresolved D. Trimming stripped 4 bases from V and 5 bases from J, with 5 bases between. The CDR3 is 11 residues long. Germline V gene lookup returns CDR1 LNHDA and CDR2 SQIVND (reference sequence). Here the CDR3 reads CASSTGTEAFF. The DNA for the CDR3 is TGTGCCAGTAGTACGGGTACTGAAGCTTTCTTT.

The gene calls are TRBV9 and TRBJ2-1; 11 bases agree with TRBD2. Germline V gene lookup returns CDR1 SGDLS and CDR2 YYNGEE. With V trimmed by 3 bases and J by 8 bases, 4 bases remained unmatched. The CDR3 consists of 14 residues. Here the CDR3 DNA reads TGTGCCAGCAGCGGGACTAGCGGGTACGATGAGCAGTTCTTC. Translated: CASSGTSGYDEQFF.

The V gene is TRBV5-1, the J gene TRBJ1-1; D unresolved. Trimming stripped 5 bases from V and 0 bases from J, with 11 bases between. The V gene's germline CDR1 is SGHRS and CDR2 YFSETQ. This CDR3 is built from 14 residues. The CDR3 DNA reads TGCGCCAGCAGTCAGGACGGGATGAACACTGAAGCTTTCTTT. Translation: CASSQDGMNTEAFF.

This clone has a handful of counts. The rearrangement joins TRBV28 to TRBJ1-2, with unresolved D. This CDR3 region has 14 residues. The germline V gene encodes CDR1 MDHEN and CDR2 SYDVKM. Trimming pared 1 base from V and 6 bases from J, leaving 12 bases between. CDR3 in DNA: TGTGCCAGCAGTTTATATCCGGGTGCGGATGGCTACACCTTC. It yields the protein CASSLYPGADGYTF.

The chain links TRBV7-2 to TRBJ2-1, with 9 positions matching TRBD1. Per germline, CDR1 SGHTA and CDR2 FQGNSA. The trim removed 4 bases at V and 8 bases at J, leaving 3 bases unmatched. The length of the CDR3 is 13 residues. The CDR3 is CASSWGQGYEQFF. Written as DNA, the CDR3 is TGTGCCAGCAGCTGGGGACAGGGTTATGAGCAGTTCTTC.

The rearrangement joins TRBV19 to TRBJ2-7; D is uncertain. CDR3 length: 15 residues. V dropped 2 bases and J dropped 4 bases, with 15 bases sitting between them. The V gene's germline CDR1 is LNHDA and CDR2 SQIVND (reference sequence). CDR3 region: CASSISGPEKYEQYF. As DNA, the CDR3 is TGTGCCAGTAGTATAAGTGGGCCAGAGAAGTACGAGCAGTACTTC. Variable domain in full (rest from reference TRBV19 and TRBJ2-7): DGGITQSPKYLFRKEGQNVTLSCEQNLNHDAMYWYRQDPGQGLRLIYYSQIVNDFQKGDIAEGYSVSREKKESFPLTVTSAQKNPTAFYLCASSISGPEKYEQYFGPGTRLTVT.

This clone showed up just a few times. The rearrangement uses TRBV6-1 and TRBJ1-6; TRBD1 might be the D (5 bases). The CDR3 runs 16 residues. Germline CDR1 and CDR2: MNHNS and SASEGT. Trimming took 1 base from V and 0 from J, leaving 7 bases between them. As DNA, the CDR3 is TGTGCCAGCAGTGAAGACAGGAGCTCCTATAATTCACCCCTCCACTTT. This encodes CASSEDRSSYNSPLHF.

This sequence joins TRBV5-6 and TRBJ2-2, with unresolved D. With 0 bases removed from V and 7 bases from J, the gap between germline ends came to 10 bases. The CDR3 is 14 residues long. Germline V gives CDR1 SGHDT, CDR2 YYEEEE. The CDR3 DNA is TGTGCCAGCAGCTTGGGGCCCCCAATCGGGGAGCTGTTTTTT. Protein product: CASSLGPPIGELFF.